This TCR beta chain was recovered during a study of shared clonotypes between healthy human individuals. Overall study: Donors consisted of a couple of women and three men between 18 and 49.

CD45RA+ naive and CD45RA-negative memory subsets were separated from CD4+ cells. In germline, CDR1 is SNHLY, CDR2 FYNNEI. J gave up 6 bases and V 7 bases, and 9 bases lay outside the gene matches. CDR3 length: 14 amino acids. Produced via immunoSEQ multiplex PCR; TCRdb's table is partial and in-frame only. The sample lists about 1.5 million clones, approximately 98% occurring once. This clonotype was sampled from a man younger than 40 in good health. Specimen: naive CD4+ T cells sorted from blood. Subset denoted: CD45RA+ positively selected. The chain links TRBV2 to TRBJ1-2; 9 bases are a match to TRBD1. DNA of the CDR3: TGTGCCAGCAACCGGGACAGGGAATTGAATGGCTACACCTTC. Its translation: CASNRDRELNGYTF.